The 8 T cell receptor beta chains below were found in one sample sequenced in a study of T cell responses to AZD1222 COVID-19 vaccine. Clones were sequenced by immunoSEQ multiplex PCR, and TCRdb holds only the in-frame ones, with some missing. In the table there are just over 150,000 clones, around 87% of which are singletons. The specimen comprised peripheral blood, sampled 28 days after the second AZD1222 dose. These receptor sequences come from an adult who received the AZD1222 COVID-19 vaccine.

The chain uses TRBV4-1 and TRBJ2-1, with 9 bases aligning to TRBD2. Per germline, CDR1 MGHRA and CDR2 YSYEKL. This CDR3 region has 15 residues. The trim removed 8 bases at V and 1 base at J, leaving 6 bases unmatched. The CDR3 DNA follows: TGCGCCAGCCAGTGGCTAGCGGGATCCTACAATGAGCAGTTCTTC. It translates to CASQWLAGSYNEQFF.

This chain joins TRBV2 and TRBJ2-2; 8 nucleotides align to TRBD1. V shed 10 bases, J shed 2 bases, and the junction held 6 bases outside the gene matches. This CDR3 has 14 residues. CDR1 SNHLY and CDR2 FYNNEI come from the germline V gene. The CDR3 reads CATADRGNTGELFF. In DNA, the CDR3 is TGTGCCACAGCCGACAGGGGTAACACCGGGGAGCTGTTTTTT.

The table lists this clone with a count of one. The J gene is TRBJ2-7, the V gene TRBV25-1; weak D call: TRBD1 (6 bases). The CDR3 is 15 amino acids. Germline V gene data show CDR1 as MGHDK and CDR2 as SYGVNS. Trimming pared 3 bases from V and 6 bases from J, leaving 18 bases between. The CDR3 DNA reads as TGTGCCAGCAGTGAGGGACACCAATTCGGGTCCGAGCAGTACTTC. Encoded protein: CASSEGHQFGSEQYF.

V gene TRBV14 combines with J gene TRBJ2-3; perhaps TRBD2 as D (6 bases). The CDR3 loop spans 16 amino acids. Germline V gene data show CDR1 as SGHDN and CDR2 as FVKESK. V shed 0 bases and J shed 2 bases, with 12 bases lying between them. CDR3: CASSQDLSGHTDTQYF. The CDR3 nucleotides are TGTGCCAGCAGCCAAGATCTTAGCGGTCACACAGATACGCAGTATTTT. Full variable domain (remainder filled in from reference TRBV14 and TRBJ2-3): EAGVTQFPSHSVIEKGQTVTLRCDPISGHDNLYWYRRVMGKEIKFLLHFVKESKQDESGMPNNRFLAERTGGTYSTLKVQPAELEDSGVYFCASSQDLSGHTDTQYFGPGTRLTVL.

The rearrangement uses TRBV14 and TRBJ2-1, with unresolved D. The length of the CDR3 is 14 residues. Germline values: CDR1 SGHDN, CDR2 FVKESK. Trimming took off 0 bases at V and 4 bases at J, with 7 bases between the two ends. The CDR3 sequence: CASSQDPVYNEQFF. The CDR3 DNA reads TGTGCCAGCAGCCAAGACCCAGTTTACAATGAGCAGTTCTTC.

This clone was detected only once. V and J are TRBV28 and TRBJ2-4; D gene ambiguous. This CDR3 is 14 amino acids long. Germline CDR1 and CDR2: MDHEN and SYDVKM. V was clipped by 2 bases and J by 3 bases, with 8 bases between them. CDR3 protein: CASSLDGYKNIQYF. The CDR3 coding sequence is TGTGCCAGCAGTTTAGACGGCTACAAAAACATTCAGTACTTC.

The CDR3 DNA reads as TGTGCCAGCAGCTTGGCCGGGGCGGGATCCAATTATGAGCAGTTCTTC. Encoded protein: CASSLAGAGSNYEQFF. The chain joins TRBV5-6 to TRBJ2-1; tentative D call: TRBD2 (6 bases). V lost 0 bases, J lost 8 bases, and 18 bases lay in between. This CDR3 comprises 16 residues. Germline CDR1 reads SGHDT; CDR2 reads YYEEEE.

The chain links TRBV6-6 to TRBJ2-1; TRBD2 matches 8 bases. This CDR3 spans 15 amino acids. Per germline, CDR1 MNHNY and CDR2 SVGAGI (reference sequence). V trimming: 7 bases; J trimming: 3 bases; junction bases outside the gene matches: 8. The CDR3 loop is CASIHGRAHYNEQFF. The CDR3 DNA follows: TGTGCCAGCATCCACGGGAGGGCCCACTACAATGAGCAGTTCTTC.